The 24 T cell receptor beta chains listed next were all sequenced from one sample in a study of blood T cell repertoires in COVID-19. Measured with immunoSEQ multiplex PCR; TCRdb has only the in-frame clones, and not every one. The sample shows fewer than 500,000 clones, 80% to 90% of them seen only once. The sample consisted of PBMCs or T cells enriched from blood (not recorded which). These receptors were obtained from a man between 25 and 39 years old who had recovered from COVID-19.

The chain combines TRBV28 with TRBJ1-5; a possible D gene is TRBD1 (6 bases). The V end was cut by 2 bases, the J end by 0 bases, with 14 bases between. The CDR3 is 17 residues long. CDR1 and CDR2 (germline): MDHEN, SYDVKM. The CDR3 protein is CASSLPGQTYSNQPQHF. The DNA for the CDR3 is TGTGCCAGCAGTTTACCAGGACAGACATATAGCAATCAGCCCCAGCATTTT. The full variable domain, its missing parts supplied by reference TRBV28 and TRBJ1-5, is DVKVTQSSRYLVKRTGEKVFLECVQDMDHENMFWYRQDPGLGLRLIYFSYDVKMKEKGDIPEGYSVSREKKERFSLILESASTNQTSMYLCASSLPGQTYSNQPQHFGDGTRLSIL.

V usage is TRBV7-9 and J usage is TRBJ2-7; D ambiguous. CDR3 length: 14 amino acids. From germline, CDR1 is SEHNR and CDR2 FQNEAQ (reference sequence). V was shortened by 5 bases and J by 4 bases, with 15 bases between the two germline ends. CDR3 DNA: TGTGCCAGCAGCCCCAGAGGTATCTCTTACGAGCAGTACTTC. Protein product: CASSPRGISYEQYF.

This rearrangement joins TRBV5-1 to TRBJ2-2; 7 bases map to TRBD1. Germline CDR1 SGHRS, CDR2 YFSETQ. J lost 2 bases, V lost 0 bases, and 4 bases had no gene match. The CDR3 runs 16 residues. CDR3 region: CASSLDGTANTGELFF. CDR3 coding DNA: TGCGCCAGCAGCTTGGACGGGACAGCCAACACCGGGGAGCTGTTTTTT. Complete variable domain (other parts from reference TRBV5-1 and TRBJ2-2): KAGVTQTPRYLIKTRGQQVTLSCSPISGHRSVSWYQQTPGQGLQFLFEYFSETQRNKGNFPGRFSGRQFSNSRSEMNVSTLELGDSALYLCASSLDGTANTGELFFGEGSRLTVL.

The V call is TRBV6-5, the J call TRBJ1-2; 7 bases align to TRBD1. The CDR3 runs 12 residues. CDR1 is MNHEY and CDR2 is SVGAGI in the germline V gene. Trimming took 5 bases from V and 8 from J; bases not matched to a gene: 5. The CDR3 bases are TGTGCCAGCAGTAGGGGGCCTAGCGGCTACACCTTC. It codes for CASSRGPSGYTF.

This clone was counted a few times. Written as DNA, the CDR3 is TGCAGCGCCACCACAGGGAGGGGAACTGAAGCTTTCTTT. Translating it yields CSATTGRGTEAFF. The J gene is TRBJ1-1, the V gene TRBV29-1, with D perhaps matching TRBD1 (6 bases). CDR3 size: 13 residues. CDR1 is SQVTM, CDR2 ANQGSEA, per germline. V was clipped by 7 bases and J by 5 bases, with 17 bases between them.

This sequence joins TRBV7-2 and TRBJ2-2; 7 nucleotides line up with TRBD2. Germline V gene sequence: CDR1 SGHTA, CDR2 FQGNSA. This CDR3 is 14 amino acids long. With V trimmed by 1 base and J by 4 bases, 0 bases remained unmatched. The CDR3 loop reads CASSLGGSTGELFF. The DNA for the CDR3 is TGTGCCAGCAGCTTAGGCGGGAGCACCGGGGAGCTGTTTTTT.

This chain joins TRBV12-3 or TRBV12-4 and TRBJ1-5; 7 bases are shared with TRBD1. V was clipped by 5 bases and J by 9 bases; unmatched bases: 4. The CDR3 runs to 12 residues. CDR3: CASSGTASPQHF. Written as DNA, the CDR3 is TGTGCCAGCAGTGGGACAGCTTCGCCCCAGCATTTT.

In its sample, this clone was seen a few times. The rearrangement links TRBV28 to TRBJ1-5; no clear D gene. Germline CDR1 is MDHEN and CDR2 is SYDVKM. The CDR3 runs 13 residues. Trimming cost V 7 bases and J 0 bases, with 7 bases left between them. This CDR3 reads CASTGYSNQPQHF. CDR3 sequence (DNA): TGTGCCAGCACCGGTTATAGCAATCAGCCCCAGCATTTT.

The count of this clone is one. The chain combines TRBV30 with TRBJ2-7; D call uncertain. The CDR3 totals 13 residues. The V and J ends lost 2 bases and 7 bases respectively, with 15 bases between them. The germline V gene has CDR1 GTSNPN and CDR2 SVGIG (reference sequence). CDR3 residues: CAWSTGQRVEQYF. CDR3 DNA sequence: TGTGCCTGGAGTACTGGCCAGCGAGTTGAGCAGTACTTC.

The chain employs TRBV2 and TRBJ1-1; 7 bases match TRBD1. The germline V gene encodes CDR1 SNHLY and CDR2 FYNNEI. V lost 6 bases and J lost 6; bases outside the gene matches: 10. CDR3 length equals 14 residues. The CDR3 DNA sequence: TGTGCCAGCAGGGGGGGACAGCATCTCCCTGAAGCTTTCTTT. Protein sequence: CASRGGQHLPEAFF. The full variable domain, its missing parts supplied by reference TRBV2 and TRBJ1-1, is EPEVTQTPSHQVTQMGQEVILRCVPISNHLYFYWYRQILGQKVEFLVSFYNNEISEKSEIFDDQFSVERPDGSNFTLKIRSTKLEDSAMYFCASRGGQHLPEAFFGQGTRLTVV.

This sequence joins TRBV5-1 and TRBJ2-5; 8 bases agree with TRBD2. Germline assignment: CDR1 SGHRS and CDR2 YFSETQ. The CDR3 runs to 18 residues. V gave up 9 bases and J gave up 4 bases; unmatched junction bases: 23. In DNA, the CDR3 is TGCGCCACCTCGGGGGGAGCTAGCGGGCCCAAGGGGGGAGAGACCCAGTACTTC. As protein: CATSGGASGPKGGETQYF.

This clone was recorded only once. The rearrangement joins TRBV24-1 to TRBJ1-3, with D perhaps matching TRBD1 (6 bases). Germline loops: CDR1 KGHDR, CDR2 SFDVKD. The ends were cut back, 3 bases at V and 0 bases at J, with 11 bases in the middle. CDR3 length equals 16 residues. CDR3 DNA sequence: TGTGCCACCAGTGATGGGGACACAAGCTCTGGAAACACCATATATTTT. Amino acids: CATSDGDTSSGNTIYF.

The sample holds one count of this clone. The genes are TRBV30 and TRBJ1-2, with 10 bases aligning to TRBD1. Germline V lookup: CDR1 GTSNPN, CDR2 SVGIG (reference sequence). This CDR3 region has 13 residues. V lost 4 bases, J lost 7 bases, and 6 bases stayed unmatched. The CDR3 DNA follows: TGTGCCTGGACCGGGACAGGGGATATTGGCTACACCTTC. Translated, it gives CAWTGTGDIGYTF.

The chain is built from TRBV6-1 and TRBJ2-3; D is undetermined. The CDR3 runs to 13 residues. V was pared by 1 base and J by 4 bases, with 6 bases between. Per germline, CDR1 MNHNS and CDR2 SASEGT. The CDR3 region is CASSEGLADTQYF. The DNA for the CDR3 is TGTGCCAGCAGTGAAGGGCTGGCAGATACGCAGTATTTT.

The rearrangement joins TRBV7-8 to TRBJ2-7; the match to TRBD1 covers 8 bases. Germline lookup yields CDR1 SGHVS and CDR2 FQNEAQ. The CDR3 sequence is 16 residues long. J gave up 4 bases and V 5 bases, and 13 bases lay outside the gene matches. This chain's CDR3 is CASSADRGPRLYEQYF. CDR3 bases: TGTGCCAGCAGCGCAGACAGGGGTCCCCGTTTATACGAGCAGTACTTC.

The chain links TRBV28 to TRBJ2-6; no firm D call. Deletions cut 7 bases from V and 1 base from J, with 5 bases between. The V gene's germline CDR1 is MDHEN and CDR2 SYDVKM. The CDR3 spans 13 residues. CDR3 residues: CASTRSGANVLTF. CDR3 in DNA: TGTGCCAGCACCCGGTCTGGGGCCAACGTCCTGACTTTC.

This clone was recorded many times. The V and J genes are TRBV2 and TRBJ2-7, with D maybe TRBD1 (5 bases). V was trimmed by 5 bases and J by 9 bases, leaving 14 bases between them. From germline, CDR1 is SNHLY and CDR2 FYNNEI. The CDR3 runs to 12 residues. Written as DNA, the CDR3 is TGTGCCAGCAGTAGCACAGTGCAGGGGCAGTACTTC. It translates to CASSSTVQGQYF.

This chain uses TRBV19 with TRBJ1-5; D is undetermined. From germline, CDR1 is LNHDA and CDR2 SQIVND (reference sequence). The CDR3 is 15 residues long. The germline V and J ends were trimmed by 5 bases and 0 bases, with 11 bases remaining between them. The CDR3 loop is CASSSKLYSNQPQHF. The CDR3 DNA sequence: TGTGCCAGTAGTTCCAAGCTGTATAGCAATCAGCCCCAGCATTTT.

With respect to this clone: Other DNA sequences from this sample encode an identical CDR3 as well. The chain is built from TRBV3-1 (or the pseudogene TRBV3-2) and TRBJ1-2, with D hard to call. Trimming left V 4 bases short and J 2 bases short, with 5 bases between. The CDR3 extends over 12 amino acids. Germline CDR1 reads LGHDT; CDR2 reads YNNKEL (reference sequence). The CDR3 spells CASSPGNYGYTF. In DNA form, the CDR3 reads TGTGCCAGCAGCCCCGGGAACTATGGCTACACCTTC.

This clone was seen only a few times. CDR3 bases: TGTGCCAGCATAAGGACAGGGGGAACGTACGAGCAGTACTTC. Amino acids: CASIRTGGTYEQYF. V usage is TRBV25-1 and J usage is TRBJ2-7; 10 positions agree with TRBD1. Germline CDR1 MGHDK, CDR2 SYGVNS. J gave up 4 bases and V 7 bases, and 7 bases lay outside the gene matches. The CDR3 spans 14 residues.

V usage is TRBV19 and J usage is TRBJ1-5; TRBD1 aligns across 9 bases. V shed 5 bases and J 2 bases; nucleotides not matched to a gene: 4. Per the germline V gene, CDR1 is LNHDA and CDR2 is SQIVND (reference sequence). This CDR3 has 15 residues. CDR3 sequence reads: CASSGGQGGNQPQHF. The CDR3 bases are TGTGCCAGTAGTGGGGGACAGGGTGGCAATCAGCCCCAGCATTTT.

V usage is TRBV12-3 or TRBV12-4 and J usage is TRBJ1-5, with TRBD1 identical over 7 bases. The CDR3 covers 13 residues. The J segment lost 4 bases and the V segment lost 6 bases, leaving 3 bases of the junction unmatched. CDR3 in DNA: TGTGCCAGCAGACAGACAGGGAATCAGCCCCAGCATTTT. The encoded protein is CASRQTGNQPQHF.

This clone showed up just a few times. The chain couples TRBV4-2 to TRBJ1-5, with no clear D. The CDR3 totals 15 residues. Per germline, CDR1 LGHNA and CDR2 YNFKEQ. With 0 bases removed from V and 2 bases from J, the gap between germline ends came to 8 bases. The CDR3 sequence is CASSQERGGNQPQHF. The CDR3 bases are TGTGCCAGCAGCCAAGAAAGAGGCGGCAATCAGCCCCAGCATTTT.

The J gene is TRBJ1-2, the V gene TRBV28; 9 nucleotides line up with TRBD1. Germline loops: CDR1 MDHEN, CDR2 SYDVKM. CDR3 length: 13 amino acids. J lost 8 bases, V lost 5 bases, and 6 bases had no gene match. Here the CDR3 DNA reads TGTGCCAGCAGTCGCCAGACAGGGGGAGGCTACACCTTC. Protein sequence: CASSRQTGGGYTF.